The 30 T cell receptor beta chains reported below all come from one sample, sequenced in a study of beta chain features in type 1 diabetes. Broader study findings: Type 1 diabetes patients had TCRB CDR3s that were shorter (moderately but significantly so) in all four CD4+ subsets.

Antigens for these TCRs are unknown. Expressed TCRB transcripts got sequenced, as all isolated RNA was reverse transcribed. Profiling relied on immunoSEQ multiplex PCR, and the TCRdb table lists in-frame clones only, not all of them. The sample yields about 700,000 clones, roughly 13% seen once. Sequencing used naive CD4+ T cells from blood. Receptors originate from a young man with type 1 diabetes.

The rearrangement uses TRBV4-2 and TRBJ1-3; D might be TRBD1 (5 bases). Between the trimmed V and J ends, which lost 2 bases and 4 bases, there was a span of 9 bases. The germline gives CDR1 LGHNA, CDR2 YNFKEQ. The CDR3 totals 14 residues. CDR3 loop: CASSQSREGNTIYF. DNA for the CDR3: TGTGCCAGCAGCCAATCCAGGGAAGGAAACACCATATATTTT.

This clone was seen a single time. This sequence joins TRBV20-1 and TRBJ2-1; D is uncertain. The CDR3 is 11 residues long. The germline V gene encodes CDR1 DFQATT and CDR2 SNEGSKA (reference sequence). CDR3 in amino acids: CSARPYNEQFF. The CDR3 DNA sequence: TGCAGCGCGCGACCTTACAATGAGCAGTTCTTC.

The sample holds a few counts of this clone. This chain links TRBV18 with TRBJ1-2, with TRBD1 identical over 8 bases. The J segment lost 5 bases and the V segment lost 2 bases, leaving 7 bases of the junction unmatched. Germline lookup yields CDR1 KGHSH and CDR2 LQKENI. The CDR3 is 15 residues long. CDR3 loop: CASSPSQGEVYGYTF. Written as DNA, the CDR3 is TGTGCCAGCTCACCATCACAGGGGGAGGTGTATGGCTACACCTTC.

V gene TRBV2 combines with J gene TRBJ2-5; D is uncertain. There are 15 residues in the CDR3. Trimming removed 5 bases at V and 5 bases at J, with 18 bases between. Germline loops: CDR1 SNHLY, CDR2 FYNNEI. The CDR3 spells CASSLFIVEGETQYF. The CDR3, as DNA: TGTGCCAGCAGTTTATTTATTGTGGAAGGGGAGACCCAGTACTTC.

CDR3 sequence: CASSLGLEADTQYF. DNA for the CDR3: TGTGCCAGCAGCTTAGGACTGGAAGCGGATACGCAGTATTTT. The chain recombines TRBV7-8 with TRBJ2-3; D gene ambiguous. The ends were cut back, 1 base at V and 6 bases at J, with 11 bases in the middle. CDR1 and CDR2 from the germline V gene are SGHVS and FQNEAQ. This CDR3 is built from 14 residues.

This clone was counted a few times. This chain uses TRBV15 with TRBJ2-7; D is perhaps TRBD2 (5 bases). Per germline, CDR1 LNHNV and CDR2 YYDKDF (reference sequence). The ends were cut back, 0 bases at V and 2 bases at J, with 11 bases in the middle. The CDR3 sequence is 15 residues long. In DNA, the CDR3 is TGTGCCACCAGCAGAGATCTTTCGGGGACCTACGAGCAGTACTTC. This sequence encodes CATSRDLSGTYEQYF.

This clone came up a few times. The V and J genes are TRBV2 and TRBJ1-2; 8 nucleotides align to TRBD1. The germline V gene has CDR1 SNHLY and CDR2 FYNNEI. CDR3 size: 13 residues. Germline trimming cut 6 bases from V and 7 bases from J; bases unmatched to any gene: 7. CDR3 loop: CASRTGQASGYTF. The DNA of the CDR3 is TGTGCCAGCAGGACGGGACAGGCGTCTGGCTACACCTTC.

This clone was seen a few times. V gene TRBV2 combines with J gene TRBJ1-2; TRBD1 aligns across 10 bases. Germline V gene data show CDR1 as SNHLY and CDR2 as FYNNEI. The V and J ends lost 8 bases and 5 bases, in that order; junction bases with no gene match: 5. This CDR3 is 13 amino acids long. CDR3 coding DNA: TGTGCCAGCCGAGGGACAGGGGAGTATGGCTACACCTTC. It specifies CASRGTGEYGYTF.

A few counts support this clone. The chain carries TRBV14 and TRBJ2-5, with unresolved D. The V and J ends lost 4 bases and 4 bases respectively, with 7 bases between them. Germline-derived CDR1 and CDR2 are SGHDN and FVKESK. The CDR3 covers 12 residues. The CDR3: CASSPIPETQYF. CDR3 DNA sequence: TGTGCCAGCAGCCCCATTCCAGAGACCCAGTACTTC.

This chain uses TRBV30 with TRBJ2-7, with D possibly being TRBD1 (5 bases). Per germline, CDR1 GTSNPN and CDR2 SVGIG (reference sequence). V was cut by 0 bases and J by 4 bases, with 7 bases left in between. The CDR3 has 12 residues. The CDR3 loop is CAWSVTVYEQYF. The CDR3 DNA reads TGTGCCTGGAGTGTGACAGTTTACGAGCAGTACTTC.

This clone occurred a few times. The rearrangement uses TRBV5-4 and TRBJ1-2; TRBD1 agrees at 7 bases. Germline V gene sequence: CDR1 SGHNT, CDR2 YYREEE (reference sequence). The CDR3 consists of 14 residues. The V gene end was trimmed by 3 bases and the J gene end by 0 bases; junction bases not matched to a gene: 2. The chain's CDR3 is CASSSGTANYGYTF. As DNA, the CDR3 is TGTGCCAGCAGCTCGGGGACAGCTAACTATGGCTACACCTTC.

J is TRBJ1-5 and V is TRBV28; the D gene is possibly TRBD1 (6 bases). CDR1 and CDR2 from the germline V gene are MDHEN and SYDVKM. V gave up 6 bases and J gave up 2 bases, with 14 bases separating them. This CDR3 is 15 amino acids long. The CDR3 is CASRGIGGGNQPQHF. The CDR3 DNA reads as TGTGCCAGCAGGGGGATAGGGGGTGGCAATCAGCCCCAGCATTTT.

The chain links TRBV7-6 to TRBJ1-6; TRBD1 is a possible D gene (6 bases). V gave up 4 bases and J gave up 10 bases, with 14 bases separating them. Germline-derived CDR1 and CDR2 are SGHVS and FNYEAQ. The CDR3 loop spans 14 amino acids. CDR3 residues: CASSSEGERSPLHF. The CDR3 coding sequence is TGTGCCAGCAGCTCTGAGGGGGAGAGGTCACCCCTCCACTTT.

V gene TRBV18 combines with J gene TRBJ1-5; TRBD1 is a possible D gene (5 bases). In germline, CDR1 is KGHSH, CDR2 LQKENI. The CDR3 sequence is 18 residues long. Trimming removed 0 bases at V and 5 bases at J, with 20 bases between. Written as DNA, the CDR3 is TGTGCCAGCTCACCACCGCCAACAGGACAACGAGGCGATCAGCCCCAGCATTTT. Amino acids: CASSPPPTGQRGDQPQHF.

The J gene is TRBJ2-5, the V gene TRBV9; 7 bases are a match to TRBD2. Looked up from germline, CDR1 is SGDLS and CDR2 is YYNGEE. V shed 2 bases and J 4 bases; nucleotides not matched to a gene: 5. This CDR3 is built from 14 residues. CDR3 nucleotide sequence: TGTGCCAGCAGCGTGGGCGGGGGACTAGAGACCCAGTACTTC. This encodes CASSVGGGLETQYF.

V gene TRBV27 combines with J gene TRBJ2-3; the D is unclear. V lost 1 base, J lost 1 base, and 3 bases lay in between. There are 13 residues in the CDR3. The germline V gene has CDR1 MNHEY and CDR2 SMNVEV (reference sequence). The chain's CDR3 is CASSLYGTDTQYF. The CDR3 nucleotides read TGTGCCAGCAGTTTATATGGCACAGATACGCAGTATTTT.

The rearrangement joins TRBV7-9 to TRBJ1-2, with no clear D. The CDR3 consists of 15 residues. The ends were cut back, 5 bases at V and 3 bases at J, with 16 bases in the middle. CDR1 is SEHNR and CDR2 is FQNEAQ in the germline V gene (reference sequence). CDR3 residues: CASSPQAADHYGYTF. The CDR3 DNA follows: TGTGCCAGCAGCCCCCAGGCGGCAGACCACTATGGCTACACCTTC. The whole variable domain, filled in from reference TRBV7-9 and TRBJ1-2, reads DTGVSQNPRHKITKRGQNVTFRCDPISEHNRLYWYRQTLGQGPEFLTYFQNEAQLEKSRLLSDRFSAERPKGSFSTLEIQRTEQGDSAMYLCASSPQAADHYGYTFGSGTRLTVV.

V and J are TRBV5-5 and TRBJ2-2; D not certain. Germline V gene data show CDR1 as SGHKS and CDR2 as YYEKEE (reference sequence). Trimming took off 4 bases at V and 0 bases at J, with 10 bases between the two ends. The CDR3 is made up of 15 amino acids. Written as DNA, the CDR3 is TGTGCCAGCAGCCTGTTGGACCCGAACACCGGGGAGCTGTTTTTT. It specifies CASSLLDPNTGELFF.

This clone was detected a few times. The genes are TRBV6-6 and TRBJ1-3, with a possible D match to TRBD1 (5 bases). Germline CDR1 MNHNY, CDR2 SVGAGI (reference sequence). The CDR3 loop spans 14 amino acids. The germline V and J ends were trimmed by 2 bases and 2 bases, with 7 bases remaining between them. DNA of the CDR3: TGTGCCAGCAGTTACAAAGGGGCTGGAAACACCATATATTTT. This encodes CASSYKGAGNTIYF.

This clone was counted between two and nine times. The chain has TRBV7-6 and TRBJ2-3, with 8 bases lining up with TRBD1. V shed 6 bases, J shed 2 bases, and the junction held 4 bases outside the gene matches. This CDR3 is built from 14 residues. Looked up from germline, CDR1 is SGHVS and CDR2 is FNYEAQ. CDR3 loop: CASSPGQDTDTQYF. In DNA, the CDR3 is TGTGCCAGCAGTCCGGGACAGGACACAGATACGCAGTATTTT.

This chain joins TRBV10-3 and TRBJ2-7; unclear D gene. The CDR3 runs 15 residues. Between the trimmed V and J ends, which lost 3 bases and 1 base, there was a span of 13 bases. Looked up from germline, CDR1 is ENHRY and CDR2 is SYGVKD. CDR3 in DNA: TGTGCCATCAGTGATTACGGCAGTCAGTCCTACGAGCAGTACTTC. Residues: CAISDYGSQSYEQYF.

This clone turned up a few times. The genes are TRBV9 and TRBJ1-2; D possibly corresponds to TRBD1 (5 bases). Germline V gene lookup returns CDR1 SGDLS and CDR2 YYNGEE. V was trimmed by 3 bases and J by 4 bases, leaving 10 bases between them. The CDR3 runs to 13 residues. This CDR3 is CASSAGDLYGYTF. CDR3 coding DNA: TGTGCCAGCAGCGCCGGGGACCTCTATGGCTACACCTTC.

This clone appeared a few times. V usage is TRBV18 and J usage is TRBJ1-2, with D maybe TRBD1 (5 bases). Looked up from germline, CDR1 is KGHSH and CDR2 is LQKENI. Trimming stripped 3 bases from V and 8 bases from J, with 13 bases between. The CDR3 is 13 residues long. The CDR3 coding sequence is TGTGCCAGCTCACCGAAAGGGGTCGACGGCTACACCTTC. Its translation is CASSPKGVDGYTF.

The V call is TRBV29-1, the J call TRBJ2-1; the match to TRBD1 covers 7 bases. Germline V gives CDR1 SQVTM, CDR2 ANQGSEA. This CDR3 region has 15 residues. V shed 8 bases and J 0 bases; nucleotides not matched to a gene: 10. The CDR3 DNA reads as TGCAGCCTGTTGGGACGGGACAGCTCCTACAATGAGCAGTTCTTC. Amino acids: CSLLGRDSSYNEQFF.

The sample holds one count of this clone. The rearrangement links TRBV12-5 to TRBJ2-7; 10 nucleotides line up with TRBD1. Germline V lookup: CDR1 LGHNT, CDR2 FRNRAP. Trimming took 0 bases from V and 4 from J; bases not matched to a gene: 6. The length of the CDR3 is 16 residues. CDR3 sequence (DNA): TGTGCTAGTGGTTTGGTAATGGGACAGGGGAAGTACGAGCAGTACTTC. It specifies CASGLVMGQGKYEQYF.

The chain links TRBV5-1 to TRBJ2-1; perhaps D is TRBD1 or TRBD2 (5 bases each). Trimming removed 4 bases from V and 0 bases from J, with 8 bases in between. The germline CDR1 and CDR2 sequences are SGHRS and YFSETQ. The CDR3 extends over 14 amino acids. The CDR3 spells CASSPGSSYNEQFF. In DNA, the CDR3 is TGCGCCAGCAGCCCAGGGAGCTCCTACAATGAGCAGTTCTTC.

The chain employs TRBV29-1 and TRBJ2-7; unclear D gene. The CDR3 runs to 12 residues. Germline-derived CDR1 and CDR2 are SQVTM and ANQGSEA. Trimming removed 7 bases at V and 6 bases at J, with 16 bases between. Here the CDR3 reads CSAQADGREQYF. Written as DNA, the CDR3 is TGCAGCGCCCAGGCGGATGGGCGCGAGCAGTACTTC.

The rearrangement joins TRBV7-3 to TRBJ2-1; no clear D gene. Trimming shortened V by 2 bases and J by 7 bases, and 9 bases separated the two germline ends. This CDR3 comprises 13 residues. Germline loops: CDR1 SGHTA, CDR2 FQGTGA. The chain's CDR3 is CASSLGLVNEQFF. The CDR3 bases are TGTGCCAGCAGCTTAGGGCTTGTGAATGAGCAGTTCTTC.

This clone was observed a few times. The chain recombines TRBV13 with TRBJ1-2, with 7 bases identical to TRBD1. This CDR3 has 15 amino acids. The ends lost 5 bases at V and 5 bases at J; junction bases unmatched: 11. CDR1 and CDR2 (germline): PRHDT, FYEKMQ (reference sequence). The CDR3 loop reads CASSVRRQGWYGYTF. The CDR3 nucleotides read TGTGCCAGCAGCGTAAGACGACAGGGTTGGTATGGCTACACCTTC.

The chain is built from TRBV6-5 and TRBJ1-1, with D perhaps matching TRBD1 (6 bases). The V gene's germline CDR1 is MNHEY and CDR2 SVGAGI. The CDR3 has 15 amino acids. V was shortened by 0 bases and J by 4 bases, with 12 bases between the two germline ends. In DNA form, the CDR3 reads TGTGCCAGCAGTTACTCCCCGGGGGCGAGCACTGAAGCTTTCTTT. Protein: CASSYSPGASTEAFF.